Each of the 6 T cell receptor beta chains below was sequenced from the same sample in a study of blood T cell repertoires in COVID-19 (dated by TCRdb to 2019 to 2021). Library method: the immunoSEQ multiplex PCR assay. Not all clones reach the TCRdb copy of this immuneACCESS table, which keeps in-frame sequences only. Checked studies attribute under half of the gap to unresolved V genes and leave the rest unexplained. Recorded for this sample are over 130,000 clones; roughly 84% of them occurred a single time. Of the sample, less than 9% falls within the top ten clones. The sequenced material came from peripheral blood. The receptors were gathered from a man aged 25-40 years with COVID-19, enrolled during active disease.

CDR3 sequence reads: CATRMGQFTDTQYF. Written as DNA, the CDR3 is TGTGCCACCAGGATGGGACAATTCACAGATACGCAGTATTTT. This chain links TRBV24-1 with TRBJ2-3; possible D gene TRBD1, 6 bases. Trimming took 7 bases from V and 2 from J, leaving 12 bases between them. From germline, CDR1 is KGHDR and CDR2 SFDVKD. The CDR3 is made up of 14 amino acids.

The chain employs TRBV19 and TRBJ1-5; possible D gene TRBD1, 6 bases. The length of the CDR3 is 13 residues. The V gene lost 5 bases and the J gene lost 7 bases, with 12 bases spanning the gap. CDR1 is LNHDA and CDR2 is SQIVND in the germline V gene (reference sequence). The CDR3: CASSEQGRQPQHF. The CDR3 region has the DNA TGTGCCAGTAGTGAACAGGGAAGGCAGCCCCAGCATTTT.

CDR3 nucleotides: TGTGCCTGGAGTGTACTCAGACTCGAGCAGTACTTC. Translation gives CAWSVLRLEQYF. The chain couples TRBV30 to TRBJ2-7, with unresolved D. The CDR3 has 12 residues. Germline loops: CDR1 GTSNPN, CDR2 SVGIG (reference sequence). Trimming shortened V by 0 bases and J by 6 bases, and 9 bases separated the two germline ends.

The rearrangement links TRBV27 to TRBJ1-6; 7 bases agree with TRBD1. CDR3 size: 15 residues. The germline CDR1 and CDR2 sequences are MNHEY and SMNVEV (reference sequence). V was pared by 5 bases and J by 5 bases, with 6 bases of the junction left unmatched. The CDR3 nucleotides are TGTGCCAGCAGTCGGGACAGCGCCAATAATTCACCCCTCCACTTT. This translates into CASSRDSANNSPLHF.

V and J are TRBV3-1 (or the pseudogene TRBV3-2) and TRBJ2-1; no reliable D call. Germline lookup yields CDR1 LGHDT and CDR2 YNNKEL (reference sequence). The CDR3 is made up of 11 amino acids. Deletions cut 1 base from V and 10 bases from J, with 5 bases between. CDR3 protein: CASSQGSEQFF. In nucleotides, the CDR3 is TGTGCCAGCAGCCAAGGTAGCGAGCAGTTCTTC.

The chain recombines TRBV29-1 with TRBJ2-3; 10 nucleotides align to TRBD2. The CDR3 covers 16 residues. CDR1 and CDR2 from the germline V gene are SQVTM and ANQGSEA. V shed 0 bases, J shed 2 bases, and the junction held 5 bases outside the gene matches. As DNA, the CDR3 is TGCAGCGTTGAAGATGGGCTAGCGGGAGCCACAGATACGCAGTATTTT. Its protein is CSVEDGLAGATDTQYF.